This passage covers 24 T cell receptor beta chains from one sample sequenced in a study of human T cells and chemical hapten exposure. TCRdb redid the calling of the RACE reads with MiXCR, one entry per CDR3 protein. The table has 250,000 to 300,000 distinct CDR3 sequences, roughly 7.4% seen once. The time point: pre-sensitization, week 0. Sample treatment: therapeutic diphenylcyclopropenone sensitization with weekly scalp DPC. The starting material was whole blood, obtained in connection with sensitization to the hapten diphenylcyclopropenone (DPC). All receptors come from a young man with alopecia areata. Some clones in this sample may be carry-over from other donors' samples.

This clonotype was found many times. The chain links TRBV12-3 or TRBV12-4 to TRBJ2-5, with D perhaps assigned TRBD1 or TRBD2 (6 bases each). V lost 7 bases to trimming and J lost 5 bases, with 14 bases between them. This CDR3 has 13 amino acids. The CDR3 bases are TGTGCCAGCAAGTCGACCGGGGGCGAGACCCAGTACTTC. It is translated as CASKSTGGETQYF.

This chain connects TRBV28 to TRBJ2-5; no clear D. Germline CDR1 reads MDHEN; CDR2 reads SYDVKM. The CDR3 sequence is 13 residues long. With 6 bases removed from V and 3 bases from J, the gap between germline ends came to 11 bases. The CDR3 nucleotides read TGTGCCAGCAGGTCCGGGTCTAAAGAGACCCAGTACTTC. Its protein is CASRSGSKETQYF.

The sample holds many counts of this clonotype. V and J are TRBV28 and TRBJ2-7; 8 bases map to TRBD2. V shed 5 bases and J 2 bases; nucleotides not matched to a gene: 5. Per the germline V gene, CDR1 is MDHEN and CDR2 is SYDVKM. The CDR3 has 14 residues. The CDR3 DNA is TGTGCCAGCAGTCCACCCGGGGGGGCCTACGAGCAGTACTTC. This codes for CASSPPGGAYEQYF. Supplemented by reference TRBV28 and TRBJ2-7, the full variable domain reads DVKVTQSSRYLVKRTGEKVFLECVQDMDHENMFWYRQDPGLGLRLIYFSYDVKMKEKGDIPEGYSVSREKKERFSLILESASTNQTSMYLCASSPPGGAYEQYFGPGTRLTVT.

CDR3 residues: CASSSRQRAETQYF. CDR3 coding DNA: TGTGCCAGCAGTTCCAGACAGCGTGCGGAGACCCAGTACTTC. The J gene is TRBJ2-5, the V gene TRBV27, with D tentatively TRBD1 (5 bases). Trimming took 4 bases from V and 5 from J, leaving 14 bases between them. The CDR3 contains 14 residues. Germline assignment: CDR1 MNHEY and CDR2 SMNVEV (reference sequence).

The table lists this clonotype with a few counts. The V gene is TRBV6-2 or TRBV6-3, the J gene TRBJ2-2; 7 nucleotides agree with TRBD2. The CDR3 runs to 16 residues. CDR1 is MNHEY and CDR2 is SVGEGT in the germline V gene. The trim removed 2 bases at V and 2 bases at J, leaving 5 bases unmatched. CDR3 DNA: TGTGCCAGCAGTTACGGTCCGGGGGGTAACACCGGGGAGCTGTTTTTT. Its translation: CASSYGPGGNTGELFF.

This clonotype was recorded a few times. J is TRBJ1-1 and V is TRBV4-3; possibly TRBD1 for D (5 bases). This CDR3 is 19 amino acids long. Germline assignment: CDR1 LGHNA and CDR2 YSLEER. Trimming stripped 1 base from V and 2 bases from J, with 23 bases between. DNA for the CDR3: TGCGCCAGCAGCCAAGTCACCGTAAGACAGAGACTTCCTAACACTGAAGCTTTCTTT. As protein: CASSQVTVRQRLPNTEAFF.

This clonotype was counted a few times. The chain combines TRBV6-2 or TRBV6-3 with TRBJ1-1, with D hard to call. The CDR3 length is 13 residues. The germline CDR1 and CDR2 sequences are MNHEY and SVGEGT. Trimming removed 1 base at V and 2 bases at J, with 5 bases between. As DNA, the CDR3 is TGTGCCAGCAGTTACTTAGAAAACACTGAAGCTTTCTTT. Protein: CASSYLENTEAFF.

This clonotype has at least ten counts. The CDR3 bases are TGTGCCAGCAGCTATCTGCGGGCCGGGGAGCTGTTTTTT. This codes for CASSYLRAGELFF. The chain combines TRBV11-2 with TRBJ2-2; tentative D call: TRBD2 (5 bases). Deletions cut 4 bases from V and 6 bases from J, with 9 bases between. Germline V gene data show CDR1 as SGHAT and CDR2 as FQNNGV. CDR3 size: 13 residues.

This clonotype has a handful of counts. The V and J genes are TRBV3-1 and TRBJ1-2; D not certain. The CDR3 is made up of 14 amino acids. CDR1 is LGHDT and CDR2 is YNNKEL in the germline V gene (reference sequence). V lost 4 bases to trimming and J lost 4 bases, with 13 bases between them. CDR3 loop: CASSLTRARYGYTF. The CDR3 region has the DNA TGTGCCAGCAGCCTGACGAGGGCTCGCTATGGCTACACCTTC.

This clonotype came up many times. The chain employs TRBV6-5 and TRBJ1-2, with D perhaps TRBD1 (5 bases). V was pared by 7 bases and J by 6 bases, with 15 bases between. Germline CDR1 MNHEY, CDR2 SVGAGI. The CDR3 has 13 amino acids. This CDR3 is CASTNGGVHGYTF. As DNA, the CDR3 is TGTGCCAGCACAAACGGGGGGGTCCATGGCTACACCTTC.

The genes are TRBV7-6 and TRBJ2-3; 9 bases match TRBD1. With V trimmed by 5 bases and J by 1 base, 10 bases remained unmatched. The CDR3 totals 17 residues. Germline CDR1 and CDR2: SGHVS and FNYEAQ. CDR3 in DNA: TGTGCCAGCAGCACCCAGGACAGGGGACTTCGCACAGATACGCAGTATTTT. This translates into CASSTQDRGLRTDTQYF.

This clonotype showed up just a few times. This chain joins TRBV5-6 and TRBJ2-1; D ambiguous. In germline, CDR1 is SGHDT, CDR2 YYEEEE. Trimming removed 0 bases from V and 8 bases from J, with 6 bases in between. This CDR3 is 12 amino acids long. This CDR3 is CASSLAAYEQFF. The DNA for the CDR3 is TGTGCCAGCAGCTTGGCCGCTTATGAGCAGTTCTTC.

This clonotype was seen at least ten times. Here the CDR3 reads CASSSNTGELFF. For the CDR3, the DNA is TGTGCCAGCAGCTCGAACACCGGGGAGCTGTTTTTT. This chain joins TRBV7-9 and TRBJ2-2; no clear D gene. Trimming removed 4 bases from V and 0 bases from J, with 0 bases in between. In germline, CDR1 is SEHNR, CDR2 FQNEAQ (reference sequence). CDR3 length equals 12 residues.

This clonotype showed up just a few times. Germline and junction disagree at one end, which may indicate a read error. The V and J genes are TRBV9 and TRBJ1-2; D perhaps matches TRBD1 (5 bases). From germline, CDR1 is SGDLS and CDR2 YYNGEE. The CDR3 contains 14 residues. CDR3 sequence: CASSVVGEDDGYTF. The DNA of the CDR3 is TGTGCCAGCAGCGTAGTAGGGGAGGACGATGGATACACCTTC.

This clonotype turned up a few times. J is TRBJ2-5 and V is TRBV5-5, with D perhaps TRBD1 (6 bases). The CDR3 contains 15 residues. The V gene's germline CDR1 is SGHKS and CDR2 YYEKEE (reference sequence). V was clipped by 4 bases and J by 1 base, with 14 bases between them. The CDR3, as DNA: TGTGCCAGCAGCGTACCGACAGGTAGCCAAGAGACCCAGTACTTC. Translated, it gives CASSVPTGSQETQYF.

This clonotype was detected many times. V is TRBV7-8 and J is TRBJ2-2, with 7 bases fitting TRBD1. CDR1 and CDR2 (germline): SGHVS, FQNEAQ. The CDR3 covers 15 residues. V was pared by 0 bases and J by 7 bases, with 5 bases of the junction left unmatched. The CDR3 loop reads CASSLAGGTDGELFF. In DNA form, the CDR3 reads TGTGCCAGCAGCTTAGCAGGGGGCACCGACGGGGAGCTGTTTTTT. Based on the CDR3 plus reference TRBV7-8 and TRBJ2-2, the full variable domain is GAGVSQSPRYKVAKRGQDVALRCDPISGHVSLFWYQQALGQGPEFLTYFQNEAQLDKSGLPSDRFFAERPEGSVSTLKIQRTQQEDSAVYLCASSLAGGTDGELFFGEGSRLTVL.

This clonotype was found many times. The chain uses TRBV7-9 and TRBJ1-2; D is ambiguous. V dropped 11 bases and J dropped 3 bases, with 10 bases sitting between them. The CDR3 totals 11 residues. The germline gives CDR1 SEHNR, CDR2 FQNEAQ (reference sequence). CDR3 coding DNA: TGTGCCTCTGGGCTAGACTATGGCTACACCTTC. Protein sequence: CASGLDYGYTF.

This chain connects TRBV5-1 to TRBJ2-1, with D perhaps matching TRBD2 (6 bases). V gave up 0 bases and J gave up 4 bases, with 29 bases separating them. Germline V CDR1 and CDR2: SGHRS, YFSETQ. This CDR3 is built from 21 residues. The CDR3 reads CASSLGAGQEGRKIIYNEQFF. CDR3 bases: TGCGCCAGCAGCTTGGGTGCAGGGCAGGAGGGTCGAAAGATTATATACAATGAGCAGTTCTTC. Looking up the rest from reference TRBV5-1 and TRBJ2-1 gives the full variable domain: KAGVTQTPRYLIKTRGQQVTLSCSPISGHRSVSWYQQTPGQGLQFLFEYFSETQRNKGNFPGRFSGRQFSNSRSEMNVSTLELGDSALYLCASSLGAGQEGRKIIYNEQFFGPGTRLTVL.

The chain joins TRBV12-3 or TRBV12-4 to TRBJ1-2; D is undetermined. This CDR3 is 11 amino acids long. V lost 3 bases to trimming and J lost 4 bases, with 3 bases between them. The CDR3 bases are TGTGCCAGCAGTTTTTTCTATGGCTACACCTTC. Translated: CASSFFYGYTF.

This clonotype was seen ten or more times. The CDR3 DNA reads TGTGCCAGCAGCCAAGACTGGGGACAGGGGAACACCGGGGAGCTGTTTTTT. Encoded protein: CASSQDWGQGNTGELFF. The chain carries TRBV4-2 and TRBJ2-2; 9 bases are shared with TRBD1. The CDR3 has 17 residues. Germline V CDR1 and CDR2: LGHNA, YNFKEQ. J gave up 1 base and V 0 bases, and 3 bases lay outside the gene matches.

The sample holds a few counts of this clonotype. V and J are TRBV7-9 and TRBJ2-7, with a possible D match to TRBD1 (6 bases). Trimming cost V 5 bases and J 4 bases, with 18 bases left between them. CDR1 is SEHNR and CDR2 is FQNEAQ in the germline V gene (reference sequence). This CDR3 contains 15 residues. CDR3 nucleotides: TGTGCCAGCAGCCCCCCGGGGACAACCAGTTACGAGCAGTACGTC. Translating gives CASSPPGTTSYEQYV.

This chain links TRBV3-1 with TRBJ2-3; D gene uncertain. This CDR3 comprises 13 residues. V lost 2 bases, J lost 1 base, and 4 bases lay in between. Looked up from germline, CDR1 is LGHDT and CDR2 is YNNKEL (reference sequence). CDR3 residues: CASSQKGTDTQYF. DNA for the CDR3: TGTGCCAGCAGCCAAAAGGGCACAGATACGCAGTATTTT.

This rearrangement joins TRBV6-2 or TRBV6-3 to TRBJ2-1; 7 bases line up with TRBD2. J lost 2 bases, V lost 5 bases, and 9 bases had no gene match. This CDR3 spans 16 amino acids. Germline V gene data show CDR1 as MNHEY and CDR2 as SVGEGT. The CDR3 is CASSTRSGGPYNEQFF. The DNA of the CDR3 is TGTGCCAGCAGTACGAGATCGGGGGGACCCTACAATGAGCAGTTCTTC.

This clonotype has just a few counts. J is TRBJ1-3 and V is TRBV12-3 or TRBV12-4; the D is unclear. V shed 6 bases and J shed 0 bases, with 9 bases lying between them. CDR3 size: 14 residues. CDR3 protein: CASRFGSSGNTIYF. The CDR3, as DNA: TGTGCCAGCAGATTTGGATCCTCTGGAAACACCATATATTTT.